Each of the 31 T cell receptor beta chains below was sequenced from the same sample in a study of shared clonotypes between healthy human individuals (TCRdb year 2020). CD8 naive samples consisted of CD45RO-negative cells that were positively selected for CCR7, yielding a CD45RA+CCR7+ population without TemRA cells. The protocol used for the library was the immunoSEQ multiplex PCR assay. Here the immuneACCESS table is served through TCRdb, limited to in-frame sequences with V and J called. Missing clones are a known gap in these copies; in checked studies unresolved V genes cover under half, and the rest lacks a known reason. A total of around 2.1 million clones appear in this sample, 85% to 95% of them only once. In total, the top ten clones hold more than 1.5% of the sample. The sample was naive CD8+ T cells from PBMCs. Per the publication, the cell subset or site label means: CD45RA+CCR7+. All receptors derive from a man between 18 and 35 years old in good health. Some clones in this sample may be carry-over from other donors' samples.

The chain has TRBV2 and TRBJ2-1; D is possibly TRBD1 or TRBD2 (5 bases each). The CDR3 covers 15 residues. V was clipped by 8 bases and J by 3 bases, with 17 bases between them. CDR1 SNHLY and CDR2 FYNNEI come from the germline V gene. The CDR3 DNA reads TGTGCCAGCGGGACCCCTGACGGTTACTACAATGAGCAGTTCTTC. Its translation is CASGTPDGYYNEQFF.

Only a few counts were recorded for this clone. The V and J genes are TRBV14 and TRBJ1-1; maybe TRBD1 (6 bases). This CDR3 spans 15 amino acids. With 0 bases removed from V and 5 bases from J, the gap between germline ends came to 13 bases. Germline-derived CDR1 and CDR2 are SGHDN and FVKESK. CDR3 sequence reads: CASSQDFAGATEAFF. The CDR3 DNA follows: TGTGCCAGCAGCCAAGATTTCGCGGGGGCTACTGAAGCTTTCTTT.

About this clone itself: Distinct nucleotide sequences in the sample also encode this CDR3. The chain uses TRBV28 and TRBJ2-1; the match to TRBD2 covers 9 bases. V gave up 6 bases and J gave up 4 bases; unmatched junction bases: 7. The CDR3 covers 15 residues. The germline V gene has CDR1 MDHEN and CDR2 SYDVKM. CDR3 sequence reads: CASSPIAGAYNEQFF. CDR3 DNA: TGTGCCAGCAGCCCCATAGCGGGGGCATACAATGAGCAGTTCTTC.

This chain uses TRBV7-9 with TRBJ2-7; 8 nucleotides align to TRBD2. The CDR3 has 17 amino acids. Germline V gene data show CDR1 as SEHNR and CDR2 as FQNEAQ (reference sequence). J gave up 4 bases and V 1 base, and 12 bases lay outside the gene matches. CDR3 sequence: CASSLGAVSGSPYEQYF. The CDR3 nucleotides are TGTGCCAGCAGCTTAGGGGCCGTGAGCGGGAGCCCTTACGAGCAGTACTTC.

CDR3 nucleotides: TGTGCCAGCAGCTCCGCCGGGACAGGGTTCGAGCAGTACTTC. Its protein product is CASSSAGTGFEQYF. The V and J genes are TRBV13 and TRBJ2-7; 9 bases fit TRBD1. Germline values: CDR1 PRHDT, CDR2 FYEKMQ (reference sequence). This CDR3 is built from 14 residues. V trimming: 4 bases; J trimming: 6 bases; junction bases outside the gene matches: 7.

The CDR3: CSGQVWDNEQFF. CDR3 nucleotide sequence: TGCAGCGGCCAAGTCTGGGACAATGAGCAGTTCTTC. The rearrangement joins TRBV29-1 to TRBJ2-1; D gene unclear. Trimming removed 7 bases at V and 5 bases at J, with 12 bases between. Looked up from germline, CDR1 is SQVTM and CDR2 is ANQGSEA. CDR3 length equals 12 residues.

The gene calls are TRBV7-6 and TRBJ1-2; the D is unclear. Germline V gene sequence: CDR1 SGHVS, CDR2 FNYEAQ. This CDR3 has 11 amino acids. V was cut by 8 bases and J by 6 bases, with 10 bases left in between. The CDR3 loop reads CASQGRDGYTF. The CDR3 DNA reads as TGTGCCAGCCAAGGGAGGGATGGCTACACCTTC. Based on the CDR3 plus reference TRBV7-6 and TRBJ1-2, the full variable domain is GAGVSQSPRYKVTKRGQDVALRCDPISGHVSLYWYRQALGQGPEFLTYFNYEAQQDKSGLPNDRFSAERPEGSISTLTIQRTEQRDSAMYRCASQGRDGYTFGSGTRLTVV.

The chain combines TRBV19 with TRBJ2-3; D may correspond to TRBD1 or TRBD2 (6 bases each). Germline V lookup: CDR1 LNHDA, CDR2 SQIVND (reference sequence). Trimming removed 6 bases from V and 4 bases from J, with 17 bases in between. This CDR3 has 15 amino acids. The DNA for the CDR3 is TGTGCCAGTAGCCCGTCGGGGGCCTCCGCAGATACGCAGTATTTT. Translating it yields CASSPSGASADTQYF.

This chain connects TRBV7-6 to TRBJ2-2; TRBD1 matches at 8 bases. Germline CDR1 is SGHVS and CDR2 is FNYEAQ. The CDR3 loop spans 17 amino acids. The junction had 7 bases not matched to a gene; V was cut back by 3 bases and J by 1 base. CDR3 sequence: CASSLDREGRNTGELFF. The CDR3 DNA reads TGTGCCAGCAGCTTGGACAGGGAAGGGAGGAACACCGGGGAGCTGTTTTTT.

The DNA of the CDR3 is TGTGCCAGCACCCTTGGGGGTACTGAAGCTTTCTTT. Residues: CASTLGGTEAFF. The V and J genes are TRBV11-2 and TRBJ1-1; possible D gene TRBD1, 5 bases. The germline V gene has CDR1 SGHAT and CDR2 FQNNGV. This CDR3 comprises 12 residues. V lost 7 bases and J lost 5, with 11 bases in between.

This rearrangement joins TRBV28 to TRBJ2-7; 11 nucleotides agree with TRBD2. The germline gives CDR1 MDHEN, CDR2 SYDVKM. This CDR3 is built from 14 residues. The DNA of the CDR3 is TGTCCCCCCTCCCCCACTAGCGGGAGTGACGAGCAGTACTTC. This encodes CPPSPTSGSDEQYF.

The chain is built from TRBV4-2 and TRBJ2-1, with 11 bases fitting TRBD2. This CDR3 is 18 amino acids long. V lost 3 bases, J lost 8 bases, and 15 bases stayed unmatched. CDR1 and CDR2 (germline): LGHNA, YNFKEQ. CDR3 coding DNA: TGTGCCAGCAGCCAGTTAACTAGCGGGAGTCCCACGGCCGATGAGCAGTTCTTC. It is translated as CASSQLTSGSPTADEQFF.

The genes are TRBV5-6 and TRBJ2-3, with 12 bases fitting TRBD2. Germline V gene lookup returns CDR1 SGHDT and CDR2 YYEEEE. Trimming removed 4 bases from V and 3 bases from J; junction bases left unmatched: 6. The CDR3 extends over 16 amino acids. CDR3 nucleotide sequence: TGTGCCAGCAGCGGACCGGGACTAGCGGGTACAGATACGCAGTATTTT. This codes for CASSGPGLAGTDTQYF.

The chain combines TRBV6-5 with TRBJ1-2; the D gene is possibly TRBD1 (6 bases). Trimming cost V 6 bases and J 5 bases, with 16 bases left between them. Germline lookup yields CDR1 MNHEY and CDR2 SVGAGI. CDR3 length: 14 amino acids. The CDR3 DNA follows: TGTGCCAGCAGACACCCGACAGGTGTATATGGCTACACCTTC. Translated, it gives CASRHPTGVYGYTF.

The chain is built from TRBV7-9 and TRBJ1-4, with a weak D call TRBD1 (6 bases). Looked up from germline, CDR1 is SEHNR and CDR2 is FQNEAQ (reference sequence). The CDR3 contains 14 residues. Trimming left V 5 bases short and J 8 bases short, with 15 bases between. The CDR3 bases are TGTGCCAGCAGCGGGGGACACCTAGAAGAAAAACTGTTTTTT. Its translation is CASSGGHLEEKLFF.

The chain couples TRBV11-2 to TRBJ2-7, with a tentative D call TRBD2 (6 bases). V was shortened by 3 bases and J by 6 bases, with 18 bases between the two germline ends. The CDR3 runs 15 residues. Germline V CDR1 and CDR2: SGHAT, FQNNGV. As DNA, the CDR3 is TGTGCCAGCAGCTTGGCGGGGCCCTTTCAATCCGAGCAGTACTTC. Its protein product is CASSLAGPFQSEQYF.

The V and J genes are TRBV2 and TRBJ1-5; 7 bases agree with TRBD1. The CDR3 consists of 11 residues. The V gene's germline CDR1 is SNHLY and CDR2 FYNNEI. Germline trimming cut 4 bases from V and 14 bases from J; bases unmatched to any gene: 5. The CDR3 bases are TGTGCCAGCAGTGTCAGGGGGGAGGAGCATTTT. It translates to CASSVRGEEHF.

CDR3: CASREGRAVWVNSGANVLTF. CDR3 in DNA: TGTGCCAGCAGGGAGGGACGAGCAGTTTGGGTCAACTCTGGGGCCAACGTCCTGACTTTC. V and J are TRBV28 and TRBJ2-6; perhaps TRBD2 as D (6 bases). This CDR3 has 20 amino acids. Deletions cut 6 bases from V and 0 bases from J, with 24 bases between. Germline V lookup: CDR1 MDHEN, CDR2 SYDVKM.

The rearrangement uses TRBV7-9 and TRBJ2-3; no reliable D call. V lost 7 bases and J lost 6, with 11 bases in between. The CDR3 is 12 amino acids. Germline V gene sequence: CDR1 SEHNR, CDR2 FQNEAQ (reference sequence). This CDR3 reads CASTLGWDTQYF. The CDR3 nucleotides are TGTGCCAGCACCCTCGGGTGGGATACGCAGTATTTT.

This chain joins TRBV5-1 and TRBJ2-5, with 15 bases matching TRBD2. This CDR3 is built from 18 residues. V lost 4 bases, J lost 5 bases, and 12 bases stayed unmatched. CDR1 and CDR2 (germline): SGHRS, YFSETQ. Here the CDR3 reads CASSPGLAGGSRVETQYF. In nucleotides, the CDR3 is TGCGCCAGCAGCCCGGGACTAGCGGGAGGAAGTAGGGTGGAGACCCAGTACTTC.

This clone was seen only once. The chain links TRBV9 to TRBJ2-2; D may be TRBD2 (6 bases). The CDR3 extends over 14 amino acids. From germline, CDR1 is SGDLS and CDR2 YYNGEE. The V gene lost 2 bases and the J gene lost 4 bases, with 9 bases spanning the gap. DNA for the CDR3: TGTGCCAGCAGCGTCCCGGAGGGCACCGGGGAGCTGTTTTTT. Its protein is CASSVPEGTGELFF.

CDR3 loop: CASSQGVATEAYNEQFF. CDR3 sequence (DNA): TGCGCCAGCAGCCAAGGGGTCGCCACGGAGGCCTACAATGAGCAGTTCTTC. The chain combines TRBV4-1 with TRBJ2-1, with D tentatively TRBD2 (5 bases). With 1 base removed from V and 2 bases from J, the gap between germline ends came to 15 bases. From germline, CDR1 is MGHRA and CDR2 YSYEKL. CDR3 size: 17 residues.

The J gene is TRBJ2-1, the V gene TRBV12-5, with D unclear. Germline-derived CDR1 and CDR2 are LGHNT and FRNRAP. The length of the CDR3 is 12 residues. V gave up 4 bases and J gave up 5 bases, with 6 bases separating them. The CDR3 bases are TGTGCTAGTGGTTCGCATAACAATGAGCAGTTCTTC. Translated: CASGSHNNEQFF.

The genes are TRBV5-1 and TRBJ2-1; D possibly matches TRBD1 or TRBD2 (5 bases each). The CDR3 has 11 amino acids. Germline values: CDR1 SGHRS, CDR2 YFSETQ. Trimming stripped 6 bases from V and 7 bases from J, with 8 bases between. The CDR3 bases are TGCGCCAGCATCGGGGCGAATGAGCAGTTCTTC. It translates to CASIGANEQFF.

The V call is TRBV29-1, the J call TRBJ2-7; no clear D. Trimming took 6 bases from V and 2 from J, leaving 14 bases between them. This CDR3 is 13 amino acids long. From germline, CDR1 is SQVTM and CDR2 ANQGSEA. The CDR3 sequence is CSVSFFSTYEQYF. The CDR3 nucleotides are TGCAGCGTCTCATTCTTCTCCACCTACGAGCAGTACTTC.

Worth noting for this clone: A much larger clone lies one base from this, so it may be a read error. The chain uses TRBV13 and TRBJ1-5; D might be TRBD1 (6 bases). The CDR3 has 12 residues. Germline values: CDR1 PRHDT, CDR2 FYEKMQ (reference sequence). The chain's CDR3 is CASSIGGQPQHF. The CDR3 DNA follows: TGTGCCAGCAGCATAGGGGGTCAGCCCCAGCATTTT.

V gene TRBV27 combines with J gene TRBJ2-7; D remains ambiguous. The CDR3 contains 14 residues. The germline V gene has CDR1 MNHEY and CDR2 SMNVEV (reference sequence). V dropped 3 bases and J dropped 6 bases, with 15 bases sitting between them. CDR3 DNA: TGTGCCAGCAGTTTGAGGCAGGTAGGCTCCGAGCAGTACTTC. This sequence encodes CASSLRQVGSEQYF.

CDR3 sequence reads: CATSIILGTYEQYF. The CDR3, as DNA: TGTGCCACCAGCATTATTCTGGGAACCTACGAGCAGTACTTC. The chain joins TRBV15 to TRBJ2-7, with D hard to call. The CDR3 sequence is 14 residues long. V lost 4 bases and J 2 bases, leaving 12 bases between the germline ends. CDR1 and CDR2 from the germline V gene are LNHNV and YYDKDF (reference sequence).

This clone was observed a single time. This sequence joins TRBV10-2 and TRBJ2-7, with a weak D call TRBD2 (5 bases). Germline values: CDR1 WSHSY, CDR2 SAAADI. The V end was cut by 10 bases, the J end by 2 bases, with 15 bases between. CDR3 length: 13 amino acids. CDR3 protein: CATHPDSAYEQYF. DNA of the CDR3: TGCGCCACCCACCCGGACTCAGCCTACGAGCAGTACTTC.

CDR3 in amino acids: CASSGGRVSYEQYF. Written as DNA, the CDR3 is TGTGCCAGCAGCGGCGGTCGGGTTTCCTACGAGCAGTACTTC. The V call is TRBV7-8, the J call TRBJ2-7; no firm D call. The V end lost 5 bases, the J end lost 1 base, and 12 bases lay between the germline ends. The CDR3 totals 14 residues. In germline, CDR1 is SGHVS, CDR2 FQNEAQ.

This chain links TRBV7-6 with TRBJ2-2; TRBD2 might be the D (6 bases). Germline V lookup: CDR1 SGHVS, CDR2 FNYEAQ. The CDR3 is made up of 16 amino acids. The V end was cut by 6 bases, the J end by 2 bases, with 16 bases between. As DNA, the CDR3 is TGTGCCAGCAGGGAAAGCCCGGGGACTAACACCGGGGAGCTGTTTTTT. It is translated as CASRESPGTNTGELFF.